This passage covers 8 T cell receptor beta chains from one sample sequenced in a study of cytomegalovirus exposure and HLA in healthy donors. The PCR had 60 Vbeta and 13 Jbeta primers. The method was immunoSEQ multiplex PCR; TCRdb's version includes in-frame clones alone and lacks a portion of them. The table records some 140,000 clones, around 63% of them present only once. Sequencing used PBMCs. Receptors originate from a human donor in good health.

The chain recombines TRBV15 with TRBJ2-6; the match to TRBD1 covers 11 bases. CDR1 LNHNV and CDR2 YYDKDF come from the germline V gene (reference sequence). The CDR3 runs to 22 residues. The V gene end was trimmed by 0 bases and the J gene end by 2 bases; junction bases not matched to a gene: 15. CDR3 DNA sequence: TGTGCCACCAGCAGAGAGAGATTAAGGCCAGCGGGACAGGGGGCTGGGGCCAACGTCCTGACTTTC. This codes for CATSRERLRPAGQGAGANVLTF.

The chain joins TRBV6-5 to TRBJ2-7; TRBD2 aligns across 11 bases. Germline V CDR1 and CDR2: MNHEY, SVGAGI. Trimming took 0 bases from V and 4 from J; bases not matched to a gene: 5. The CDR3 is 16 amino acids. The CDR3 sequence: CASSYSLAGGPYEQYF. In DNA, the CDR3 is TGTGCCAGCAGTTACTCGTTAGCGGGAGGGCCTTACGAGCAGTACTTC.

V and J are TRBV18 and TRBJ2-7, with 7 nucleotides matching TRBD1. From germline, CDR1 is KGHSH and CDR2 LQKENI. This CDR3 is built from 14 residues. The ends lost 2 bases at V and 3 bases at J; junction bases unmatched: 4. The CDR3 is CASSPNRQGYEQYF. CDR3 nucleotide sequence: TGTGCCAGCTCACCAAATCGACAGGGCTACGAGCAGTACTTC.

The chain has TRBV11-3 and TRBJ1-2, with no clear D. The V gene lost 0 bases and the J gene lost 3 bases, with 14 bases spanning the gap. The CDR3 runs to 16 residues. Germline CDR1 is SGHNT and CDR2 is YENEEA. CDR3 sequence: CASSLESGGSYYGYTF. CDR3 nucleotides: TGTGCCAGCAGCTTAGAAAGTGGAGGCAGCTACTATGGCTACACCTTC. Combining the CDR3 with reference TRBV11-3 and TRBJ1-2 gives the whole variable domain EAGVVQSPRYKIIEKKQPVAFWCNPISGHNTLYWYLQNLGQGPELLIRYENEEAVDDSQLPKDRFSAERLKGVDSTLKIQPAELGDSAVYLCASSLESGGSYYGYTFGSGTRLTVV.

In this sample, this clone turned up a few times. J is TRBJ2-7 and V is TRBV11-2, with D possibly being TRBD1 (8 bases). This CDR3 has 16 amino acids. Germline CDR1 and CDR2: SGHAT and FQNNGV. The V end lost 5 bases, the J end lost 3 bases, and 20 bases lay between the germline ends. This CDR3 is CASSLRGTGANYEQYF. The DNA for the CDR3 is TGTGCCAGCAGCCTGCGGGGGACAGGCGCCAACTACGAGCAGTACTTC.

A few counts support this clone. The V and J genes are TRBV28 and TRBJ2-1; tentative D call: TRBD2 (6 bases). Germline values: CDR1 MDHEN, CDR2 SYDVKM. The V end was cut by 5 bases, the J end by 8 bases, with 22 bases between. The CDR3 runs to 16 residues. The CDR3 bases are TGTGCCAGCAGTCCCCTAGCGAGAAAGACAAAGGATGAGCAGTTCTTC. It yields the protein CASSPLARKTKDEQFF.

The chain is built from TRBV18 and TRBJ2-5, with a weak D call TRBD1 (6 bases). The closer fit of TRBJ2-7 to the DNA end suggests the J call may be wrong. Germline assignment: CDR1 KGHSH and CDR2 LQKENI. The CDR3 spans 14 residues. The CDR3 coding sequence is TGTGCCAGCTCACCCCTGGGACAAGCCTACGAGCAGTACTTC. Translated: CASSPLGQAYEQYF.

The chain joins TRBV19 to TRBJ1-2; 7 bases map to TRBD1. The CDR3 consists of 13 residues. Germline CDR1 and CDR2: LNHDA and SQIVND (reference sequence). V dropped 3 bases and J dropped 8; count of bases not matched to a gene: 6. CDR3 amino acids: CASSIGQGGGYTF. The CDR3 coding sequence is TGTGCCAGTAGTATCGGCCAGGGGGGCGGCTACACCTTC.